These 7 T cell receptor beta chains originate from one sample sequenced in a study of cytomegalovirus exposure and HLA in healthy donors. In the PCR, 60 Vbeta and 13 Jbeta primers were used. Data came from immunoSEQ multiplex PCR; TCRdb stores just in-frame clones and leaves some out. The table for this sample gives about 72,000 clones. Sequenced material: PBMCs. Every receptor here comes from a man aged 45-65 years in good health and CMV-seropositive.

The chain combines TRBV2 with TRBJ1-5, with a possible D match to TRBD1 (5 bases). CDR1 and CDR2 (germline): SNHLY, FYNNEI. V was clipped by 4 bases and J by 0 bases, with 10 bases between them. This CDR3 comprises 15 residues. The CDR3 spells CASSATVNSNQPQHF. Here the CDR3 DNA reads TGTGCCAGCAGTGCGACAGTCAATAGCAATCAGCCCCAGCATTTT.

This sequence joins TRBV7-9 and TRBJ1-3; D possibly corresponds to TRBD1 (5 bases). The CDR3 consists of 15 residues. The germline CDR1 and CDR2 sequences are SEHNR and FQNEAQ (reference sequence). Trimming removed 4 bases from V and 2 bases from J, with 12 bases in between. The DNA of the CDR3 is TGTGCCAGCAGCTCCCCCGGGACTCCTGGAAACACCATATATTTT. Protein sequence: CASSSPGTPGNTIYF.

The chain uses TRBV4-1 and TRBJ1-1; the D gene is possibly TRBD1 (6 bases). The CDR3 extends over 15 amino acids. V was cut by 4 bases and J by 4 bases, with 16 bases left in between. Germline V CDR1 and CDR2: MGHRA, YSYEKL. The CDR3 coding sequence is TGCGCCAGCAGCCCCGGTTTGGGGGCTGGCACTGAAGCTTTCTTT. Residues: CASSPGLGAGTEAFF.

This rearrangement joins TRBV10-2 to TRBJ1-2; D remains unclear. Germline V gene lookup returns CDR1 WSHSY and CDR2 SAAADI. The CDR3 length is 14 residues. V was trimmed by 0 bases and J by 8 bases, leaving 13 bases between them. In nucleotides, the CDR3 is TGCGCCAGCAGTGAGTCGAGGGAAGTCCGGGGCTACACCTTC. This codes for CASSESREVRGYTF.

The chain carries TRBV11-2 and TRBJ2-2; 8 positions match TRBD2. The CDR3 has 17 amino acids. Germline CDR1 reads SGHAT; CDR2 reads FQNNGV. Trimming took 7 bases from V and 3 from J; bases not matched to a gene: 13. The CDR3 loop is CASILFGGGVDTGELFF. CDR3 DNA sequence: TGTGCCAGCATCCTATTCGGGGGGGGAGTGGACACCGGGGAGCTGTTTTTT.

This chain connects TRBV4-1 to TRBJ1-1; the D gene is possibly TRBD1 (6 bases). Trimming shortened V by 1 base and J by 4 bases, and 7 bases separated the two germline ends. CDR1 is MGHRA and CDR2 is YSYEKL in the germline V gene. The CDR3 is made up of 13 amino acids. CDR3 nucleotides: TGCGCCAGCAGCCAAGGCAGGGGCACTGAAGCTTTCTTT. It encodes CASSQGRGTEAFF.

The chain carries TRBV5-1 and TRBJ2-1, with D maybe TRBD2 (7 bases). Trimming took off 7 bases at V and 6 bases at J, with 17 bases between the two ends. This CDR3 has 14 residues. The V gene's germline CDR1 is SGHRS and CDR2 YFSETQ. The DNA of the CDR3 is TGCGCCAGCCGGATCGGGGGAGGGGGCAATGAGCAGTTCTTC. This sequence encodes CASRIGGGGNEQFF.